The 5 T cell receptor beta chains reported below all come from one sample, sequenced in a study of T cell responses to AZD1222 COVID-19 vaccine. Using immunoSEQ multiplex PCR, the repertoire was profiled, and TCRdb retains in-frame clones only, with some absent. The sample yields 150,000 to 200,000 clones, 92% seen once. This specimen consisted of peripheral blood, obtained 28 days after the second AZD1222 dose. The receptor source for this set is an adult who received the AZD1222 COVID-19 vaccine.

The chain has TRBV5-6 and TRBJ1-2; a possible D gene is TRBD1 (6 bases). V lost 0 bases and J 5 bases, leaving 14 bases between the germline ends. This CDR3 region has 15 residues. Germline CDR1 and CDR2: SGHDT and YYEEEE. The CDR3 DNA is TGTGCCAGCAGCTTGGCGGTAGGACAGCCGTATGGCTACACCTTC. It specifies CASSLAVGQPYGYTF. The complete variable domain, with remaining parts taken from reference TRBV5-6 and TRBJ1-2, reads DAGVTQSPTHLIKTRGQQVTLRCSPKSGHDTVSWYQQALGQGPQFIFQYYEEEERQRGNFPDRFSGHQFPNYSSELNVNALLLGDSALYLCASSLAVGQPYGYTFGSGTRLTVV.

This sequence joins TRBV12-3 or TRBV12-4 and TRBJ1-1; TRBD1 is a possible D gene (5 bases). CDR3 length: 13 amino acids. With 7 bases removed from V and 11 bases from J, the gap between germline ends came to 20 bases. The CDR3 loop is CASTLPRGGVAFF. In DNA, the CDR3 is TGTGCCAGCACCCTACCTAGGGGCGGTGTCGCTTTCTTT.

This clone was seen a single time. V usage is TRBV29-1 and J usage is TRBJ1-4; D may be TRBD1 (5 bases). V was cut by 4 bases and J by 6 bases, with 9 bases left in between. CDR3 length: 12 amino acids. Germline CDR1 and CDR2: SQVTM and ANQGSEA. The DNA for the CDR3 is TGCAGCGTTGGGGACTCCTATGAAAAACTGTTTTTT. Protein sequence: CSVGDSYEKLFF. The full variable domain, its missing parts supplied by reference TRBV29-1 and TRBJ1-4, is SAVISQKPSRDICQRGTSLTIQCQVDSQVTMMFWYRQQPGQSLTLIATANQGSEATYESGFVIDKFPISRPNLTFSTLTVSNMSPEDSSIYLCSVGDSYEKLFFGSGTQLSVL.

The V gene is TRBV5-6, the J gene TRBJ1-2; 9 nucleotides match TRBD1. The germline V gene encodes CDR1 SGHDT and CDR2 YYEEEE. V dropped 6 bases and J dropped 5; count of bases not matched to a gene: 5. The CDR3 consists of 13 residues. The CDR3 nucleotides are TGTGCCAGCACCTACGACAGGGGGTATGGCTACACCTTC. Amino acid sequence: CASTYDRGYGYTF.

This sequence joins TRBV4-1 and TRBJ1-4, with D hard to call. V was trimmed by 4 bases and J by 8 bases, leaving 14 bases between them. In germline, CDR1 is MGHRA, CDR2 YSYEKL. This CDR3 contains 14 residues. CDR3 sequence (DNA): TGCGCCAGCAGCCCAGCTGCGCCTTTCGAAAAACTGTTTTTT. It is translated as CASSPAAPFEKLFF.